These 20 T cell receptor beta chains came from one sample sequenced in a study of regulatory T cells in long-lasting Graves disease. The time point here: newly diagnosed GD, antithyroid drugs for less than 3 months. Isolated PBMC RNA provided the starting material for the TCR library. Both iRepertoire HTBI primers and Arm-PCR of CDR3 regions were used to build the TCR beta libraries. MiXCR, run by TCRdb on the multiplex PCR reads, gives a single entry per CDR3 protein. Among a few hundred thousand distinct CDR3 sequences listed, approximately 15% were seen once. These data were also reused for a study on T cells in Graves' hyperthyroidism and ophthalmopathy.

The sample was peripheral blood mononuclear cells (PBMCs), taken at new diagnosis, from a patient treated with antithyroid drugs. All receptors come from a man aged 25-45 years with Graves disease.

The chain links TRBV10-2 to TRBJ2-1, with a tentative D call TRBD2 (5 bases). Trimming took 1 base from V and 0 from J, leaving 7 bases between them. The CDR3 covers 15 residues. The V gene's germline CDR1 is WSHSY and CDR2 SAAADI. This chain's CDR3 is CASSEWEISYNEQFF. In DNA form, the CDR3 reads TGCGCCAGCAGTGAGTGGGAGATCTCCTACAATGAGCAGTTCTTC.

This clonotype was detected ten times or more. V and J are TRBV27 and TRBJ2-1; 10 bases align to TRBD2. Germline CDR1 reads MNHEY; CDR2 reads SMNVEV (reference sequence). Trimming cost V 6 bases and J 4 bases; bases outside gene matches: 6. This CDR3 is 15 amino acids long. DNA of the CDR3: TGTGCCAGCAGAATTACACTAGCGGGGTACAATGAGCAGTTCTTC. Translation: CASRITLAGYNEQFF.

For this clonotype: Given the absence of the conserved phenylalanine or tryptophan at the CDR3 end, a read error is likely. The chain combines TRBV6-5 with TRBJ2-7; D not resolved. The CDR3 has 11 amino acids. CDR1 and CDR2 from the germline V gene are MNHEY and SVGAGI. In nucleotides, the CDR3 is TGTGCCAGCAGTCACTCGTACGAGCAGTACCTC. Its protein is CASSHSYEQYL.

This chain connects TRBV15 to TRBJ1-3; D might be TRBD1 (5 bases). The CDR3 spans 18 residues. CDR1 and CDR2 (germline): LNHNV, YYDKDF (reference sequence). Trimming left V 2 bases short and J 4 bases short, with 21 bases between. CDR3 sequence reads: CATSRFPTREDEGNTIYF. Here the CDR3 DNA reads TGTGCCACCAGCAGATTTCCAACCAGGGAAGACGAGGGAAACACCATATATTTT.

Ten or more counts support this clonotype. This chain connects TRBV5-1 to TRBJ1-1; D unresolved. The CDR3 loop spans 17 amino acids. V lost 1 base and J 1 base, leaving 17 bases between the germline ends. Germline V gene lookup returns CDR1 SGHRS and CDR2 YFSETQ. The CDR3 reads CASSLNPPRLRNTEAFF. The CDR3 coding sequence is TGCGCCAGCAGCTTGAACCCCCCGCGTCTGAGGAACACTGAAGCTTTCTTT.

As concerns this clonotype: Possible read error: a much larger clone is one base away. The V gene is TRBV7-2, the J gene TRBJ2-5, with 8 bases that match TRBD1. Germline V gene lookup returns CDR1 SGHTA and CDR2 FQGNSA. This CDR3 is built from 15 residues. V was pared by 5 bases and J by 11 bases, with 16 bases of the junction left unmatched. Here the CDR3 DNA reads TGTGCCAGCAGCCCCCGCAGGGGGCAGGGGAGTGAGCAGTACTTC. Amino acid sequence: CASSPRRGQGSEQYF.

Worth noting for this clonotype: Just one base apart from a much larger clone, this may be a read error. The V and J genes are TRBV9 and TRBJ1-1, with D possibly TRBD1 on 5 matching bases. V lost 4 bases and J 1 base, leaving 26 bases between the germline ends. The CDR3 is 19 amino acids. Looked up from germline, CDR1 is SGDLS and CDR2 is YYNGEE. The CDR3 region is CASSQKTGGRVGANTEAFF. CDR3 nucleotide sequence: TGTGCCAGCAGCCAAAAGACGGGAGGCAGGGTAGGGGCGAACACTGAAGCTTTCTTT.

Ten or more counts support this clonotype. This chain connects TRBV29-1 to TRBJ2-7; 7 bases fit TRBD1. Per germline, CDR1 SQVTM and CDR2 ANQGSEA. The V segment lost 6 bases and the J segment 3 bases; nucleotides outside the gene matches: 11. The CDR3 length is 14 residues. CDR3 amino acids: CSVTWTGAIYEQYF. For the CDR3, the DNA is TGCAGCGTGACCTGGACAGGAGCCATCTACGAGCAGTACTTC.

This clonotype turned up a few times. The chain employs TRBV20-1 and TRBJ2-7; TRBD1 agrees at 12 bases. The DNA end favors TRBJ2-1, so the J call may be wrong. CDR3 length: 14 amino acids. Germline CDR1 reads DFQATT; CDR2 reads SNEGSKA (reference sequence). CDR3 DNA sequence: TGCAGACCCATACCGGGACAGGGGGCCTATGAGCAGTTCTTC. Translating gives CRPIPGQGAYEQFF.

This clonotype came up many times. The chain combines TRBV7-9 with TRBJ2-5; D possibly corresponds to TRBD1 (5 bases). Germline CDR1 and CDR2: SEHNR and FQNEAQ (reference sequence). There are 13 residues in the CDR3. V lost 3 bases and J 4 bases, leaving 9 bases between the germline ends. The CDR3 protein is CASSFSGLETQYF. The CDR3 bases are TGTGCCAGCAGCTTTTCAGGGCTAGAGACCCAGTACTTC.

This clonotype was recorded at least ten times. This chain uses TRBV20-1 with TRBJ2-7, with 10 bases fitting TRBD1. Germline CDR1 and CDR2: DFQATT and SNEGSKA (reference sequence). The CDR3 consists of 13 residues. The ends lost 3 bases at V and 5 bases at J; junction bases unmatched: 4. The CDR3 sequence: CSARGTGDHEQYF. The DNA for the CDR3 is TGCAGTGCTAGGGGGACAGGGGACCACGAGCAGTACTTC.

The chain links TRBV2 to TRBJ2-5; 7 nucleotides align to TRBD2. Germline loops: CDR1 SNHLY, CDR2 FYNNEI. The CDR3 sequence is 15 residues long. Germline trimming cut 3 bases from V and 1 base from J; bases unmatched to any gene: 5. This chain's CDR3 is CASSDAGVFQETQYF. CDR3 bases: TGTGCCAGCAGTGATGCGGGAGTCTTCCAAGAGACCCAGTACTTC.

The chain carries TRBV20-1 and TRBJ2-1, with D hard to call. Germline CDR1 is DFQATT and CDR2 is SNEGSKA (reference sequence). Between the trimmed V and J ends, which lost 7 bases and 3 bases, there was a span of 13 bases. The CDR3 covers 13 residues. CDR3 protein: CSVESTYYNEQFF. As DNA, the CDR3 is TGCAGTGTCGAGAGTACCTACTACAATGAGCAGTTCTTC.

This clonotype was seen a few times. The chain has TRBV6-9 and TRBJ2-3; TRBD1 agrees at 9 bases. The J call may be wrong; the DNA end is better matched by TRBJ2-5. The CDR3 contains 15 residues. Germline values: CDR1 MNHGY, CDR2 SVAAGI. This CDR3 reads CASSYATGGAETQYF. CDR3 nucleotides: TGTGCCAGCAGTTACGCAACAGGGGGCGCGGAGACCCAGTACTTC.

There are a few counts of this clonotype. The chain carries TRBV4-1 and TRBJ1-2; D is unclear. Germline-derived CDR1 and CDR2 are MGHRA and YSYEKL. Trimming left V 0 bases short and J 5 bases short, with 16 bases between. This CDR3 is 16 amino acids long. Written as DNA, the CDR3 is TGCGCCAGCAGCCAAGAGCTGTCGGTGTCCGGGTATGGCTACACCTTC. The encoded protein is CASSQELSVSGYGYTF.

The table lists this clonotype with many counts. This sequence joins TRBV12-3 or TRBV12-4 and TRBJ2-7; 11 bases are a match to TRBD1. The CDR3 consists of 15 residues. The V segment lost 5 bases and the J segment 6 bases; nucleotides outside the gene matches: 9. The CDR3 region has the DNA TGTGCCAGCAGTCCTCCTCACGGGACAGGGGGCGAGCAGTACTTC. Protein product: CASSPPHGTGGEQYF.

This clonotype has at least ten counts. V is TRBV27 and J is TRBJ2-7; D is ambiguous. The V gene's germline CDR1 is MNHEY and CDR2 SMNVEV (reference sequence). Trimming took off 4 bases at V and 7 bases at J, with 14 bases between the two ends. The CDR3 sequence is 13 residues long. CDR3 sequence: CASSSAPSWEQYF. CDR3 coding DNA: TGTGCCAGCAGTTCGGCCCCGTCGTGGGAGCAGTACTTC.

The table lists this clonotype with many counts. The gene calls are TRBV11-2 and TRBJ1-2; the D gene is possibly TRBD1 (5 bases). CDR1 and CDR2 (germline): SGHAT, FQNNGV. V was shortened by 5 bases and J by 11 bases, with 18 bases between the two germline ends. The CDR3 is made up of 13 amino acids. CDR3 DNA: TGTGCCAGCAGCCCAATAAGGGGACTCATGTACACCTTC. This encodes CASSPIRGLMYTF. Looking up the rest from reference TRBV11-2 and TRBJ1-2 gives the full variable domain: EAGVAQSPRYKIIEKRQSVAFWCNPISGHATLYWYQQILGQGPKLLIQFQNNGVVDDSQLPKDRFSAERLKGVDSTLKIQPAKLEDSAVYLCASSPIRGLMYTFGSGTRLTVV.

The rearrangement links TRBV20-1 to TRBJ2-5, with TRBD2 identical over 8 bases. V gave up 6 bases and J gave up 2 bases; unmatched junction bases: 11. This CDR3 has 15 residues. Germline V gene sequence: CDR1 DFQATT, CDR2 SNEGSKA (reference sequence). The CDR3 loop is CSAVREAGGQETQYF. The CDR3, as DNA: TGCAGTGCCGTCCGGGAGGCGGGAGGACAAGAGACCCAGTACTTC.

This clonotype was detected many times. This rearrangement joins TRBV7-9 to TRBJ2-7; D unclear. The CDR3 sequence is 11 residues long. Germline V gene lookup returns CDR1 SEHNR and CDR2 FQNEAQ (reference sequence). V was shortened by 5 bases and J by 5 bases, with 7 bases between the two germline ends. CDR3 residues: CASSIQDEQYF. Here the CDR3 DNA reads TGTGCCAGCAGCATTCAGGACGAGCAGTACTTC.